This T cell receptor (beta chain) was profiled in a study of blood T cell repertoires in COVID-19. Study information: Some COVID-19 samples were acute and others convalescent; all came from the United States, Italy and Spain. Nucleic acid was either cDNA or gDNA, and it came from T cells, B-cell-depleted T cells, or PBMCs.

Original analysis: Estimated nucleated cell counts came from reference gene primer amplification. Clones were read by immunoSEQ multiplex PCR, and TCRdb kept only the in-frame ones, dropping some. V and J calls and clone size are given by that table; D and trimming were obtained from the DNA. The profile shows more than 100,000 clones, about 85% of them singletons. Input material: peripheral blood. This sequence originates from a man in his forties or fifties in a cohort sampled during active COVID-19.

The CDR3 loop reads CASSRTVENSPLHF. DNA of the CDR3: TGTGCCAGCAGCCGTACAGTCGAAAATTCACCCCTCCACTTT. This sequence joins TRBV3-1 (or the pseudogene TRBV3-2) and TRBJ1-6; D is unresolved. Trimming took off 4 bases at V and 7 bases at J, with 11 bases between the two ends. Germline CDR1 and CDR2: LGHDT and YNNKEL (reference sequence). The CDR3 sequence is 14 residues long.